A single sample gave rise to the 17 T cell receptor beta chains below, sequenced in a study of post-analysis software for immune sequencing data. Study-level results: Five TRBV segments occurring more often in patients than controls included TRBV5-6, TRBV5-1 and TRBV20-1.

Their antigens are not known. Unique molecular identifiers featured in each of the TCR beta cDNA libraries. TCRdb reprocessed the PCR reads with MiXCR, giving one entry per CDR3 protein. Of about 770,000 distinct CDR3 sequences listed, more than 45% are singletons. Sequences were obtained from blood. The receptors were sampled from a girl under 18 with multiple sclerosis.

V gene TRBV29-1 combines with J gene TRBJ2-1; D may correspond to TRBD1 or TRBD2 (5 bases each). Trimming cost V 3 bases and J 5 bases, with 20 bases left between them. CDR3 size: 16 residues. Germline values: CDR1 SQVTM, CDR2 ANQGSEA. CDR3 DNA sequence: TGCAGCGTTGAGGGATGGGTGAGGGGCGTTGACAATGAGCAGTTCTTC. It yields the protein CSVEGWVRGVDNEQFF.

The rearrangement links TRBV20-1 to TRBJ2-1, with D possibly being TRBD2 (6 bases). Germline CDR1 and CDR2: DFQATT and SNEGSKA (reference sequence). The CDR3 is 14 amino acids. The germline V and J ends were trimmed by 2 bases and 1 base, with 9 bases remaining between them. CDR3 protein: CSARWDSSYNEQFF. In DNA form, the CDR3 reads TGCAGTGCTAGATGGGACTCGTCCTACAATGAGCAGTTCTTC.

This clonotype appeared a few times. The rearrangement uses TRBV27 and TRBJ2-7; 13 bases line up with TRBD2. The V and J ends lost 6 bases and 3 bases, in that order; junction bases with no gene match: 8. The CDR3 totals 16 residues. CDR1 and CDR2 (germline): MNHEY, SMNVEV (reference sequence). Here the CDR3 reads CASSPGTSGNGYEQYF. CDR3 DNA: TGTGCCAGCAGCCCTGGGACTAGCGGGAATGGCTACGAGCAGTACTTC.

The table lists this clonotype with a few counts. The chain recombines TRBV7-2 with TRBJ2-7; TRBD2 might be the D (6 bases). Germline CDR1 and CDR2: SGHTA and FQGNSA. Trimming took 2 bases from V and 1 from J, leaving 9 bases between them. The CDR3 loop spans 14 amino acids. The CDR3, as DNA: TGTGCCAGCAGCTTAAACCGGGGGTCCTACGAGCAGTACTTC. Amino acids: CASSLNRGSYEQYF.

J is TRBJ2-7 and V is TRBV2; D may be TRBD1 or TRBD2 (6 bases each). The CDR3 has 15 amino acids. Germline values: CDR1 SNHLY, CDR2 FYNNEI. Deletions cut 5 bases from V and 2 bases from J, with 16 bases between. CDR3 region: CASSLGGHGTYEQYF. CDR3 DNA sequence: TGTGCCAGCAGTCTGGGGGGCCACGGAACCTACGAGCAGTACTTC. The entire variable domain, with the rest obtained from reference TRBV2 and TRBJ2-7, is as follows: EPEVTQTPSHQVTQMGQEVILRCVPISNHLYFYWYRQILGQKVEFLVSFYNNEISEKSEIFDDQFSVERPDGSNFTLKIRSTKLEDSAMYFCASSLGGHGTYEQYFGPGTRLTVT.

J is TRBJ2-7 and V is TRBV29-1; TRBD1 might be the D (6 bases). The V and J ends lost 6 bases and 10 bases respectively, with 25 bases between them. Germline assignment: CDR1 SQVTM and CDR2 ANQGSEA. There are 14 residues in the CDR3. The CDR3 DNA follows: TGCAGCGTGGCCCACGAGACAGGCCAAGGGCCCCAGTACTTC. Its protein is CSVAHETGQGPQYF.

This CDR3 reads CASSGGTRGGEQFF. The DNA for the CDR3 is TGTGCCAGCAGCGGGGGGACTCGCGGGGGTGAGCAGTTCTTC. V and J are TRBV6-1 and TRBJ2-1; TRBD2 matches at 7 bases. Germline CDR1 reads MNHNS; CDR2 reads SASEGT. J was trimmed by 9 bases and V by 6 bases; bases with no gene match: 11. There are 14 residues in the CDR3.

V usage is TRBV12-3 or TRBV12-4 and J usage is TRBJ1-1; 8 positions agree with TRBD1. The CDR3 is 15 amino acids. J lost 11 bases, V lost 6 bases, and 17 bases had no gene match. CDR3 sequence: CASSLNRPGTGFAFF. CDR3 coding DNA: TGTGCCAGCAGCTTAAATCGTCCCGGGACAGGATTTGCTTTCTTT.

On this clonotype itself: This CDR3 is missing its conserved last phenylalanine or tryptophan, likely due to a read error. Here the CDR3 reads CASSSRGDTLLEQYI. DNA of the CDR3: TGTGCCAGCAGCTCCCGAGGGGACACCCTACTGGAGCAGTACATC. The chain carries TRBV5-5 and TRBJ2-7; weak D call: TRBD1 (6 bases). Between the trimmed V and J ends, which lost 3 bases and 7 bases, there was a span of 20 bases. Germline V CDR1 and CDR2: SGHKS, YYEKEE (reference sequence). The CDR3 totals 15 residues.

The V and J genes are TRBV11-2 and TRBJ2-7; TRBD2 matches at 7 bases. CDR1 is SGHAT, CDR2 FQNNGV, per germline. The CDR3 runs to 16 residues. Trimming took 0 bases from V and 5 from J; bases not matched to a gene: 10. Written as DNA, the CDR3 is TGTGCCAGCAGCTTAGATCTAGGTGCGGGGGTGGACGAGCAGTACTTC. Amino acids: CASSLDLGAGVDEQYF.

The J gene is TRBJ2-1, the V gene TRBV25-1; the D gene could be TRBD1 or TRBD2 (5 bases each). V was pared by 4 bases and J by 12 bases, with 13 bases between. The CDR3 contains 12 residues. CDR1 is MGHDK, CDR2 SYGVNS, per germline. The CDR3 region is CASSAPGAGQFF. The CDR3 nucleotides are TGTGCCAGCAGTGCCCCCGGGGCAGGGCAGTTCTTC.

V and J are TRBV28 and TRBJ2-3; TRBD2 matches 12 bases. The germline CDR1 and CDR2 sequences are MDHEN and SYDVKM. Trimming removed 5 bases from V and 2 bases from J; junction bases left unmatched: 11. The CDR3 runs 18 residues. In DNA form, the CDR3 reads TGTGCCAGCAGTCTCTCACAGGGACTAGCGGGTTACACAGATACGCAGTATTTT. Translating it yields CASSLSQGLAGYTDTQYF.

V gene TRBV12-3 or TRBV12-4 combines with J gene TRBJ2-1, with D perhaps given as TRBD1 or TRBD2 (5 bases each). Trimming removed 3 bases from V and 8 bases from J, with 17 bases in between. The CDR3 is made up of 15 amino acids. As DNA, the CDR3 is TGTGCCAGCAGTTTTCGAGGGACCTTTGGGCATGAGCAGTTCTTC. Its translation is CASSFRGTFGHEQFF.

The chain uses TRBV11-2 and TRBJ2-5; 8 bases agree with TRBD2. CDR3 size: 15 residues. Trimming removed 1 base from V and 5 bases from J; junction bases left unmatched: 6. The germline gives CDR1 SGHAT, CDR2 FQNNGV. The CDR3, as DNA: TGTGCCAGCAGCTTAGTGGGACTAGTGTCGGAGACCCAGTACTTC. This encodes CASSLVGLVSETQYF.

The chain uses TRBV19 and TRBJ1-2; possible D gene TRBD1, 6 bases. CDR3 size: 13 residues. Germline V CDR1 and CDR2: LNHDA, SQIVND (reference sequence). Trimming left V 1 base short and J 7 bases short, with 10 bases between. The CDR3 loop reads CASSIGQDGGYTF. CDR3 DNA sequence: TGTGCCAGTAGTATAGGACAGGATGGTGGCTACACCTTC.

In regard to this clonotype: This may arise from a read error, as a much more abundant clone is one base away. This chain connects TRBV20-1 to TRBJ1-1, with TRBD1 matching over 7 bases. Trimming took 0 bases from V and 4 from J; bases not matched to a gene: 8. This CDR3 has 15 amino acids. Germline V CDR1 and CDR2: DFQATT, SNEGSKA (reference sequence). The CDR3 DNA reads TGCAGTGCTAGAGAGCGGACAGGAAGAAGCACTGAAGCTTTCTTT. Translated, it gives CSARERTGRSTEAFF.

This clonotype has just a few counts. V usage is TRBV5-6 and J usage is TRBJ2-1, with D hard to call. CDR1 SGHDT and CDR2 YYEEEE come from the germline V gene. The CDR3 consists of 19 residues. V dropped 5 bases and J dropped 4 bases, with 28 bases sitting between them. In DNA, the CDR3 is TGTGCCAGCAGTTATCCTTTACCTAGTACGGAACCCCTTTACAATGAGCAGTTCTTC. Amino acids: CASSYPLPSTEPLYNEQFF.